Presented here are 24 T cell receptor beta chains from one specimen sequenced in a study of CD8 T cells in ankylosing spondylitis (dated by TCRdb to the late 2010s). Broader findings and caveats from the paper: Blood from ankylosing spondylitis patients appeared to be characterized by a TCR beta motif made up of under ten highly homologous amino acid variants.

No cognate antigen is known for these TCRs. Library construction relied on 5' RACE. The reads were generated on an Illumina HiSeq 2500. TCRdb reran the public reads through fastp at Q25 and MiXCR, keeping productive beta chains. Rows merge per CDR3 protein into single entries with the most common DNA and genes. This sample comprises about 450,000 distinct CDR3 sequences, more than 25% of them detected only once. The leading ten clones occupy about 0.89% of the sample. Specimen: blood, either unsorted or a sorted T cell fraction (not recorded which). Source of these receptors: a male donor with ankylosing spondylitis.

The rearrangement uses TRBV29-1 and TRBJ2-1; 7 bases are a match to TRBD1. V lost 4 bases to trimming and J lost 3 bases; unmatched junction nucleotides: 3. CDR1 and CDR2 (germline): SQVTM, ANQGSEA. The CDR3 spans 13 residues. Here the CDR3 reads CSVGGTDYNEQFF. CDR3 nucleotides: TGCAGCGTTGGAGGGACAGACTACAATGAGCAGTTCTTC.

The chain recombines TRBV6-1 with TRBJ2-5; 15 bases match TRBD2. Germline CDR1 and CDR2: MNHNS and SASEGT. The ends lost 5 bases at V and 3 bases at J; junction bases unmatched: 10. The CDR3 is made up of 18 amino acids. This chain's CDR3 is CASSKGTSGRLLEETQYF. The CDR3 DNA follows: TGTGCCAGCAGTAAAGGGACTAGCGGGAGGCTTCTTGAAGAGACCCAGTACTTC.

This chain links TRBV7-9 with TRBJ2-7; the D call may be TRBD1 or TRBD2 (5 bases each). Germline V lookup: CDR1 SEHNR, CDR2 FQNEAQ (reference sequence). Trimming removed 3 bases from V and 6 bases from J, with 18 bases in between. The CDR3 runs to 15 residues. The CDR3 DNA reads TGTGCCAGCAGCTTTTCCGGGACCCCTGGGTCCGAGCAGTACTTC. Translation gives CASSFSGTPGSEQYF.

The V gene is TRBV12-3 or TRBV12-4, the J gene TRBJ1-1; no clear D. Trimming took 7 bases from V and 1 from J, leaving 10 bases between them. This CDR3 has 13 amino acids. The CDR3 spells CASMGRENTEAFF. CDR3 in DNA: TGTGCCAGCATGGGGAGAGAGAACACTGAAGCTTTCTTT.

The CDR3 here is CSARHTYNEQFF. CDR3 sequence (DNA): TGCAGTGCTAGACACACTTACAATGAGCAGTTCTTC. This chain joins TRBV20-1 and TRBJ2-1; D unclear. CDR1 and CDR2 from the germline V gene are DFQATT and SNEGSKA (reference sequence). The length of the CDR3 is 12 residues. The germline V and J ends were trimmed by 2 bases and 4 bases, with 6 bases remaining between them.

The J gene is TRBJ2-1, the V gene TRBV11-2; a weak D match, TRBD2 (7 bases). Trimming took off 2 bases at V and 8 bases at J, with 25 bases between the two ends. CDR3 length equals 18 residues. Germline V gives CDR1 SGHAT, CDR2 FQNNGV. The CDR3 loop is CASSLHGGGSYRGDEQFF. In DNA, the CDR3 is TGTGCCAGCAGCTTACACGGGGGCGGGAGCTACCGAGGAGATGAGCAGTTCTTC.

This clonotype was detected only a few times. The V and J genes are TRBV30 and TRBJ2-3; maybe TRBD2 (6 bases). Germline values: CDR1 GTSNPN, CDR2 SVGIG (reference sequence). This CDR3 is built from 11 residues. V was cut by 3 bases and J by 14 bases, with 15 bases left in between. The CDR3 bases are TGTGCCTGGAGCGCCGGGACTCGAAGGTATTTT. Its translation: CAWSAGTRRYF.

In this sample, this clonotype turned up many times. The chain links TRBV24-1 to TRBJ2-2; D not resolved. The CDR3 extends over 13 amino acids. The V gene lost 9 bases and the J gene lost 5 bases, with 12 bases spanning the gap. Germline lookup yields CDR1 KGHDR and CDR2 SFDVKD. The CDR3 bases are TGTGCCACCTGCGGACCCCAAACCGGGGAGCTGTTTTTT. Its translation is CATCGPQTGELFF.

This clonotype was detected a few times. The chain uses TRBV5-1 and TRBJ1-3, with 8 positions matching TRBD1. Germline V lookup: CDR1 SGHRS, CDR2 YFSETQ. V gave up 4 bases and J gave up 4 bases; unmatched junction bases: 7. CDR3 length: 15 residues. CDR3 DNA sequence: TGCGCCAGCAGCCAGATACAGGGGGAAGGAAACACCATATATTTT. This translates into CASSQIQGEGNTIYF.

This clonotype was found a few times. This chain joins TRBV24-1 and TRBJ2-2, with D possibly being TRBD1 or TRBD2 (5 bases each). Germline V gene sequence: CDR1 KGHDR, CDR2 SFDVKD. V lost 3 bases and J lost 2, with 12 bases in between. The CDR3 loop spans 16 amino acids. This chain's CDR3 is CATSDAARGNTGELFF. In DNA, the CDR3 is TGTGCCACCAGTGATGCTGCGAGGGGTAACACCGGGGAGCTGTTTTTT.

The chain links TRBV7-2 to TRBJ2-7; D gene ambiguous. Germline assignment: CDR1 SGHTA and CDR2 FQGNSA. This CDR3 comprises 13 residues. V dropped 3 bases and J dropped 6 bases, with 12 bases sitting between them. The chain's CDR3 is CASSLPPAGEQYF. The CDR3 DNA follows: TGTGCCAGCAGCTTGCCTCCGGCCGGCGAGCAGTACTTC.

This chain connects TRBV5-1 to TRBJ1-4, with TRBD1 as a possible D gene (5 bases). CDR1 and CDR2 (germline): SGHRS, YFSETQ. Trimming took off 0 bases at V and 10 bases at J, with 22 bases between the two ends. The CDR3 extends over 17 amino acids. The CDR3 loop is CASSLETGTSTSGKLFF. The CDR3 region has the DNA TGCGCCAGCAGCTTGGAAACCGGGACCTCAACTTCAGGAAAACTGTTTTTT.

This clonotype has a handful of counts. At one boundary the junction diverges from the germline segment, which might be a read error. The V gene is TRBV5-1, the J gene TRBJ2-1; possibly TRBD2 for D (6 bases). This CDR3 has 15 amino acids. The germline V gene encodes CDR1 SGHRS and CDR2 YFSETQ. The CDR3 loop is CASSPLAGRYNEQFF. CDR3 sequence (DNA): TGTGCCAGCAGCCCACTCGCGGGACGGTACAATGAGCAGTTCTTC.

The chain is built from TRBV29-1 and TRBJ2-3; 8 bases are a match to TRBD2. The CDR3 is 17 residues long. Germline V CDR1 and CDR2: SQVTM, ANQGSEA. The V and J ends lost 3 bases and 2 bases, in that order; junction bases with no gene match: 13. For the CDR3, the DNA is TGCAGCGTTGACGGCGGGAGGAAGAAACTCCTCACAGATACGCAGTATTTT. Translating gives CSVDGGRKKLLTDTQYF.

A word on this clonotype: The final CDR3 position lacks the conserved phenylalanine or tryptophan, pointing to a likely read error. The rearrangement joins TRBV20-1 to TRBJ2-1, with D unclear. The CDR3 has 14 amino acids. The V gene's germline CDR1 is DFQATT and CDR2 SNEGSKA (reference sequence). V lost 0 bases and J 4 bases, leaving 10 bases between the germline ends. CDR3 residues: CSARETKTYNEQFL. Written as DNA, the CDR3 is TGCAGTGCTAGAGAAACTAAGACTTACAATGAGCAGTTCTTA.

The chain links TRBV9 to TRBJ2-2; 10 positions agree with TRBD1. CDR1 SGDLS and CDR2 YYNGEE come from the germline V gene. The CDR3 is 15 residues long. J gave up 5 bases and V 4 bases, and 5 bases lay outside the gene matches. The CDR3 DNA reads TGTGCCAGCAGCTTCGGGACAGGGGCTACCGGGGAGCTGTTTTTT. Translated, it gives CASSFGTGATGELFF.

The chain recombines TRBV2 with TRBJ2-2; 12 bases agree with TRBD2. CDR1 and CDR2 from the germline V gene are SNHLY and FYNNEI. The junction had 1 base not matched to a gene; V was cut back by 10 bases and J by 1 base. The CDR3 loop spans 14 amino acids. CDR3 protein: CAMTSGRNTGELFF. The DNA of the CDR3 is TGTGCCATGACTAGCGGGAGGAACACCGGGGAGCTGTTTTTT. Looking up the rest from reference TRBV2 and TRBJ2-2 gives the full variable domain: EPEVTQTPSHQVTQMGQEVILRCVPISNHLYFYWYRQILGQKVEFLVSFYNNEISEKSEIFDDQFSVERPDGSNFTLKIRSTKLEDSAMYFCAMTSGRNTGELFFGEGSRLTVL.

This clonotype was recorded a few times. The J gene is TRBJ2-1, the V gene TRBV7-9; 7 bases line up with TRBD1. Germline CDR1 is SEHNR and CDR2 is FQNEAQ (reference sequence). The CDR3 consists of 16 residues. Unmatched junction bases numbered 10, after V lost 4 bases and J lost 4 bases. The CDR3 is CASSSPRGGGYNEQFF. CDR3 DNA: TGTGCCAGCAGCTCGCCCCGAGGGGGCGGGTACAATGAGCAGTTCTTC.

This chain links TRBV7-9 with TRBJ2-1; TRBD2 matches at 9 bases. V dropped 4 bases and J dropped 8; count of bases not matched to a gene: 6. There are 14 residues in the CDR3. Germline loops: CDR1 SEHNR, CDR2 FQNEAQ (reference sequence). CDR3 bases: TGTGCCAGCAGCTACTCGACTAGCGGCCATGAGCAGTTCTTC. This gives the protein CASSYSTSGHEQFF.

CDR3 region: CASRLSGRAVTYNEQFF. In nucleotides, the CDR3 is TGTGCCAGCAGACTTAGCGGGAGGGCTGTCACCTACAATGAGCAGTTCTTC. This chain uses TRBV3-1 with TRBJ2-1; TRBD2 aligns across 11 bases. This CDR3 contains 17 residues. CDR1 and CDR2 from the germline V gene are LGHDT and YNNKEL (reference sequence). V lost 6 bases, J lost 2 bases, and 9 bases stayed unmatched.

The genes are TRBV12-3 or TRBV12-4 and TRBJ2-2; TRBD1 agrees at 9 bases. The CDR3 runs 16 residues. V dropped 6 bases and J dropped 3; count of bases not matched to a gene: 8. CDR3 loop: CASSPDRGKDTGELFF. The DNA of the CDR3 is TGTGCCAGCAGCCCAGACAGGGGGAAAGACACCGGGGAGCTGTTTTTT.

The chain has TRBV7-2 and TRBJ1-3; TRBD1 agrees at 8 bases. Germline V gene lookup returns CDR1 SGHTA and CDR2 FQGNSA. There are 15 residues in the CDR3. J gave up 4 bases and V 3 bases, and 5 bases lay outside the gene matches. CDR3 sequence: CASSFRGQAGNTIYF. The CDR3 region has the DNA TGTGCCAGCAGCTTCAGGGGGCAGGCGGGAAACACCATATATTTT.

The chain's CDR3 is CSVEATDLQFF. The CDR3, as DNA: TGCAGCGTTGAAGCTACAGACTTGCAGTTCTTC. The chain couples TRBV29-1 to TRBJ2-1; no firm D call. This CDR3 spans 11 amino acids. Germline-derived CDR1 and CDR2 are SQVTM and ANQGSEA. The ends were cut back, 1 base at V and 12 bases at J, with 10 bases in the middle.

The V and J genes are TRBV7-9 and TRBJ2-7, with 7 bases identical to TRBD1. Germline CDR1 and CDR2: SEHNR and FQNEAQ (reference sequence). The CDR3 runs to 14 residues. The V and J ends lost 5 bases and 6 bases, in that order; junction bases with no gene match: 10. CDR3 DNA sequence: TGTGCCAGCAGCCTGTCGACAGGGAAGGCCGAGCAGTACGTC. Its translation: CASSLSTGKAEQYV.